Described below is a single T cell receptor beta chain sequence and its context. Its antigen is still unknown. The entry originates in a study of neoadjuvant nivolumab and ipilimumab in lung cancer. Study at large: The combination arm added day-1 ipilimumab 1 mg/kg to nivolumab 3 mg/kg on days 1, 15, 29. Overall study findings and caveats: Resected-tumor TCR richness correlated positively with pretherapy blood richness. From pretherapy to surgery, tumor richness and clonality rose with dual therapy.

Using immunoSEQ multiplex PCR, the repertoire was profiled, and TCRdb retains in-frame clones only, with some absent. This sample yields over 25,000 clones, of which more than 90% are seen a single time; 2.1% belongs to the top ten. Trimming removed 1 base from V and 6 bases from J, with 15 bases in between. Germline V gives CDR1 MNHNS, CDR2 SASEGT. This CDR3 contains 15 residues. This TCR was sampled from an adult with non-small cell lung cancer. The J gene is TRBJ1-2, the V gene TRBV6-1; D is uncertain. Here the sequenced sample was peripheral blood, taken after neoadjuvant nivolumab, alone or with ipilimumab, at or shortly before surgery. The CDR3, as DNA: TGTGCCAGCAGTGAAGGCGATGGGCGACTCGATGGCTACACCTTC. Its protein product is CASSEGDGRLDGYTF.